The 7 T cell receptor beta chains below all came from one sample that was sequenced in a study of PD-1 blockade in classical Hodgkin lymphoma. Exposure to brentuximab vedotin varied, and each patient had relapsed following autologous stem cell transplantation. Sequencing was performed with immunoSEQ multiplex PCR; in TCRdb, only in-frame clones are kept and a portion is missing. The sample yields roughly 55,000 clones, over 70% seen once. The material was peripheral blood mononuclear cells (PBMCs), obtained at baseline. These receptors all stem from a human donor with classical Hodgkin lymphoma.

V and J are TRBV15 and TRBJ1-3; 7 nucleotides align to TRBD1. This CDR3 region has 15 residues. Looked up from germline, CDR1 is LNHNV and CDR2 is YYDKDF (reference sequence). V lost 4 bases to trimming and J lost 6 bases; unmatched junction nucleotides: 9. CDR3 sequence: CATSTYDRVENTIYF. In nucleotides, the CDR3 is TGTGCCACCAGCACCTACGACAGGGTAGAAAACACCATATATTTT.

V usage is TRBV7-2 and J usage is TRBJ2-7; TRBD2 matches 9 bases. The V gene's germline CDR1 is SGHTA and CDR2 FQGNSA. The CDR3 spans 12 residues. The trim removed 11 bases at V and 4 bases at J, leaving 6 bases unmatched. The CDR3 protein is CAVVAGEYEQYF. As DNA, the CDR3 is TGTGCCGTGGTAGCGGGAGAGTACGAGCAGTACTTC.

Here the CDR3 reads CASSLALGTDTQYF. The DNA of the CDR3 is TGCGCCAGCAGCTTGGCACTTGGCACAGATACGCAGTATTTT. V and J are TRBV5-1 and TRBJ2-3; no definite D call. Germline lookup yields CDR1 SGHRS and CDR2 YFSETQ. The CDR3 spans 14 residues. Trimming took off 0 bases at V and 1 base at J, with 6 bases between the two ends.

This clone appeared once. The J gene is TRBJ2-7, the V gene TRBV9, with 9 bases aligning to TRBD1. CDR3 size: 15 residues. The ends lost 0 bases at V and 7 bases at J; junction bases unmatched: 8. Germline assignment: CDR1 SGDLS and CDR2 YYNGEE. CDR3 bases: TGTGCCAGCAGCGTAGGGGACAGGGTTCTCTGGGAGCAGTACTTC. Its translation: CASSVGDRVLWEQYF.

The chain uses TRBV19 and TRBJ1-1, with 8 bases matching TRBD1. J gave up 13 bases and V 7 bases, and 17 bases lay outside the gene matches. The germline V gene encodes CDR1 LNHDA and CDR2 SQIVND (reference sequence). This CDR3 is 14 amino acids long. Written as DNA, the CDR3 is TGTGCCAGTACCTCAGGACAGGGTAGGGGGAAGGATTTCTTT. Protein sequence: CASTSGQGRGKDFF.

The chain links TRBV29-1 to TRBJ2-3; D assignment may be TRBD1 or TRBD2 (7 bases each). Trimming took 7 bases from V and 7 from J, leaving 15 bases between them. Germline V gene lookup returns CDR1 SQVTM and CDR2 ANQGSEA. The length of the CDR3 is 12 residues. Written as DNA, the CDR3 is TGCAGCGGAACAGGGGAGGGTAATACGCAGTATTTT. Its protein product is CSGTGEGNTQYF.

V is TRBV7-9 and J is TRBJ1-2; D remains unclear. This CDR3 comprises 12 residues. V dropped 5 bases and J dropped 8 bases, with 12 bases sitting between them. CDR1 is SEHNR, CDR2 FQNEAQ, per germline (reference sequence). The DNA for the CDR3 is TGTGCCAGCAGCGGCCGGGAGAAGGGCTACACCTTC. Translated: CASSGREKGYTF.